The next 16 T cell receptor beta chains were all read from a single sample in a study of blood T cell repertoires in COVID-19. The data were produced by immunoSEQ multiplex PCR, yet TCRdb's version contains in-frame clones alone and is incomplete. The table records hundreds of thousands of clones, about nine tenths of them present only once. Input material: peripheral blood. The receptors shown here come from a young woman with COVID-19, enrolled during active disease.

The chain uses TRBV2 and TRBJ1-6; TRBD1 is a possible D gene (6 bases). Germline V gives CDR1 SNHLY, CDR2 FYNNEI. V lost 7 bases to trimming and J lost 11 bases, with 15 bases between them. The CDR3 totals 13 residues. Written as DNA, the CDR3 is TGTGCCAGCATACAGGGTGCATTAACACCCCTCCACTTT. Its translation: CASIQGALTPLHF.

The rearrangement links TRBV7-9 to TRBJ2-1, with no clear D. Trimming cost V 4 bases and J 0 bases, with 10 bases left between them. The CDR3 totals 15 residues. CDR1 is SEHNR, CDR2 FQNEAQ, per germline (reference sequence). The CDR3 region is CASSSTSPSYNEQFF. The CDR3 coding sequence is TGTGCCAGCAGCTCCACATCCCCCTCCTACAATGAGCAGTTCTTC. Combining the CDR3 with reference TRBV7-9 and TRBJ2-1 gives the whole variable domain DTGVSQNPRHKITKRGQNVTFRCDPISEHNRLYWYRQTLGQGPEFLTYFQNEAQLEKSRLLSDRFSAERPKGSFSTLEIQRTEQGDSAMYLCASSSTSPSYNEQFFGPGTRLTVL.

The V call is TRBV9, the J call TRBJ1-1; maybe TRBD1 (5 bases). The V and J ends lost 5 bases and 7 bases respectively, with 15 bases between them. The length of the CDR3 is 13 residues. Germline V gene data show CDR1 as SGDLS and CDR2 as YYNGEE. CDR3 in amino acids: CASRSGGRNEAFF. The CDR3 bases are TGTGCCAGCAGATCCGGGGGTCGTAATGAAGCTTTCTTT.

V and J are TRBV28 and TRBJ1-4; D is perhaps TRBD1 (5 bases). Germline CDR1 reads MDHEN; CDR2 reads SYDVKM. The CDR3 length is 14 residues. Trimming removed 2 bases at V and 8 bases at J, with 12 bases between. Written as DNA, the CDR3 is TGTGCCAGCAGTTTACGGGGGGAGGGCGAAAAACTGTTTTTT. Translated, it gives CASSLRGEGEKLFF.

V gene TRBV6-5 combines with J gene TRBJ2-7, with 9 bases matching TRBD1. This CDR3 is 15 amino acids long. Germline CDR1 MNHEY, CDR2 SVGAGI. The V and J ends lost 2 bases and 2 bases, in that order; junction bases with no gene match: 4. This chain's CDR3 is CASSYDGTGTYEQYF. The CDR3 DNA sequence: TGTGCCAGCAGTTACGATGGGACAGGGACCTACGAGCAGTACTTC.

The rearrangement joins TRBV19 to TRBJ2-1; no reliable D call. Germline assignment: CDR1 LNHDA and CDR2 SQIVND (reference sequence). Trimming took off 3 bases at V and 4 bases at J, with 7 bases between the two ends. This CDR3 has 13 residues. The CDR3 bases are TGTGCCAGTAGTATCGGAGAGTACAATGAGCAGTTCTTC. Amino acid sequence: CASSIGEYNEQFF.

The V and J genes are TRBV6-1 and TRBJ2-7; D unclear. Trimming removed 0 bases from V and 1 base from J, with 10 bases in between. Germline V gene data show CDR1 as MNHNS and CDR2 as SASEGT. The CDR3 spans 15 residues. The CDR3 here is CASSEAGTKSYEQYV. In nucleotides, the CDR3 is TGTGCCAGCAGTGAAGCTGGAACTAAGTCCTACGAGCAGTACGTC.

The rearrangement links TRBV7-2 to TRBJ2-3; 8 bases match TRBD2. Germline V gene sequence: CDR1 SGHTA, CDR2 FQGNSA. The CDR3 sequence is 17 residues long. Germline trimming cut 5 bases from V and 2 bases from J; bases unmatched to any gene: 12. The CDR3 region is CASSPNRGGYYTDTQYF. The CDR3 nucleotides read TGTGCCAGCAGCCCGAATCGCGGGGGGTATTACACAGATACGCAGTATTTT.

V is TRBV7-3 and J is TRBJ2-3, with 8 nucleotides matching TRBD2. Germline V gene data show CDR1 as SGHTA and CDR2 as FQGTGA. The junction had 2 bases not matched to a gene; V was cut back by 1 base and J by 2 bases. This CDR3 is 15 amino acids long. The CDR3 sequence is CASSLSGGPTDTQYF. In DNA, the CDR3 is TGTGCCAGCAGCTTAAGCGGGGGGCCCACAGATACGCAGTATTTT.

V is TRBV10-3 and J is TRBJ1-2; D call uncertain. Between the trimmed V and J ends, which lost 8 bases and 3 bases, there was a span of 13 bases. Germline-derived CDR1 and CDR2 are ENHRY and SYGVKD. This CDR3 has 13 amino acids. CDR3 sequence reads: CAISTHGDYGYTF. The CDR3 DNA follows: TGTGCCATCTCGACCCACGGGGACTATGGCTACACCTTC.

The V call is TRBV6-5, the J call TRBJ1-5, with D perhaps matching TRBD1 (5 bases). With 6 bases removed from V and 1 base from J, the gap between germline ends came to 13 bases. The germline V gene has CDR1 MNHEY and CDR2 SVGAGI. This CDR3 is built from 15 residues. As DNA, the CDR3 is TGTGCCAGCAGCCGATCCGGGGGGAGCAATCAGCCCCAGCATTTT. It is translated as CASSRSGGSNQPQHF.

The rearrangement joins TRBV2 to TRBJ1-4, with D perhaps matching TRBD1 (5 bases). From germline, CDR1 is SNHLY and CDR2 FYNNEI. CDR3 length: 16 residues. V shed 1 base and J shed 6 bases, with 15 bases lying between them. The CDR3 nucleotides are TGTGCCAGCAGTGAAGGCGGGGGGGTGGAGGATGAAAAACTGTTTTTT. Translated: CASSEGGGVEDEKLFF.

This chain links TRBV16 with TRBJ2-7; D might be TRBD2 (5 bases). There are 15 residues in the CDR3. The germline gives CDR1 KGHSY, CDR2 FQNENV. V shed 1 base and J shed 6 bases, with 16 bases lying between them. This CDR3 reads CASSQYGEEGSEQYF. The DNA for the CDR3 is TGTGCCAGCAGCCAATACGGGGAAGAAGGTAGCGAGCAGTACTTC. The complete variable domain, with remaining parts taken from reference TRBV16 and TRBJ2-7, reads GEEVAQTPKHLVRGEGQKAKLYCAPIKGHSYVFWYQQVLKNEFKFLISFQNENVFDETGMPKERFSAKCLPNSPCSLEIQATKLEDSAVYFCASSQYGEEGSEQYFGPGTRLTVT.

The chain uses TRBV7-2 and TRBJ2-3; 11 bases align to TRBD2. With V trimmed by 0 bases and J by 4 bases, 3 bases remained unmatched. The CDR3 extends over 16 amino acids. Per germline, CDR1 SGHTA and CDR2 FQGNSA. CDR3 in amino acids: CASSLAGTSGSDTQYF. The CDR3 DNA sequence: TGTGCCAGCAGCTTAGCCGGGACTAGCGGATCAGATACGCAGTATTTT.

The V call is TRBV7-9, the J call TRBJ2-4, with D maybe TRBD1 (5 bases). V lost 1 base and J 8 bases, leaving 12 bases between the germline ends. This CDR3 spans 14 amino acids. Germline V CDR1 and CDR2: SEHNR, FQNEAQ (reference sequence). The CDR3 sequence is CASSLVSLGDIQYF. In nucleotides, the CDR3 is TGTGCCAGCAGCTTAGTGTCCTTAGGGGACATTCAGTACTTC.

The chain uses TRBV12-3 or TRBV12-4 and TRBJ1-1; tentative D call: TRBD1 (5 bases). The CDR3 sequence is 13 residues long. Trimming took off 0 bases at V and 10 bases at J, with 12 bases between the two ends. The CDR3: CASSLAGARVAFF. The DNA of the CDR3 is TGTGCCAGCAGTTTAGCTGGGGCTAGGGTAGCTTTCTTT.